This T cell receptor beta chain is drawn from a study of blood T cell repertoires in COVID-19 (TCRdb year 2020). In the study overall: Collaborator samples came from the United States, Italy and Spain and covered acute and convalescent phases of COVID-19. The material from the prospective study consisted of cDNA or gDNA derived from T cells, B-cell-depleted T cells, or PBMCs. The dataset comprised deeply sampled blood TCRbeta repertoires from subjects exposed to, actively infected with, or recovered from COVID-19. A de-identified subject ID, COVID-19 status, age in years and sex were almost always included in the sample metadata. The repertoires were released in a freely available public database intended as a resource for research on the immune response to SARS-CoV-2. The samples were drawn from two sources: the first 160 participants of the ongoing ImmuneRACE study, and approximately 1,300 subjects contributed by 6 global collaborators. HLA class I and class II types, where available, came from metadata supplied by the sample provider rather than from assay-based typing.

The research as a whole found: Clinical and demographic metadata were provided uncurated, with the amount varying by source and participant.

As to this clone: The antigen this receptor binds is unknown. The input lacks base qualities; no much larger clone sits a single base away.

TCRbeta CDR3 regions were amplified from genomic DNA using the immunoSEQ Assay, a bias-controlled multiplex PCR. On the study's bioinformatics: Within the assay, amplification of reference gene primers was used to estimate how many nucleated cells each sample contained. To quantify the absolute abundance of each unique TCRbeta CDR3 rearrangement, sequence reads were collapsed and filtered. For each sample, productive Simpson clonality was calculated by taking the square root of Simpson's diversity index across productive rearrangements. TCRdb took this table from immuneACCESS and kept in-frame rearrangements with V and J called. Such tables lack part of the clones; where checked against another copy, unresolved V genes explain under half of the gap, and the rest is unexplained. That table furnishes V, J and clone size, whereas the DNA furnished D and trimming. Across this sample there are roughly 80,000 clones, with more than 75% seen only once. Together, the top ten hold approximately 14% of the sample.

For this chain, trimming is 6 bases at the V end and 7 bases at the J end, and the number of junction bases without a gene match is 5. The CDR3, cysteine through phenylalanine, is 12 amino acids long. Only the CDR3 portion is preserved as DNA: 36 bases, with reading frame beginning at the first base. From the germline V gene, CDR1 is LGHNA and CDR2 is YNFKEQ. The collaborating institutions used their own protocols to collect whole blood in K2EDTA tubes. For TCRbeta analysis, collaborators shipped samples as frozen whole blood, isolated PBMCs, or DNA extracted from either of those sample types. This chain is built from TRBV4-2 and TRBJ1-2; 7 middle bases align to TRBD1. The TCR comes from a woman in her 70s with acute or convalescent COVID-19. Sequencing was performed on peripheral blood. The DNA is as follows: TGTGCCAGCAGGGAGACAGGGCTTGGCTACACCTTC. The translation is CASRETGLGYTF.